Listed below are T cell receptor beta chains from one sample, sequenced in a study of OX40 agonist ivuxolimab in advanced cancers. Method: immunoSEQ multiplex PCR; TCRdb's copy keeps in-frame clones and lacks some. The sample consists of tens of thousands of clones, roughly 82% of them appearing once. The material sequenced was CD4+ or CD8+ T cells sorted from blood, taken in a trial of the OX40 agonist ivuxolimab. These receptors originate from an adult with an advanced solid tumor such as melanoma, head and neck, liver or kidney cancer. CDR3s include the opening cysteine and the closing phenylalanine or tryptophan. Fields, in order: V gene, clone size, D gene, J gene, CDR3 protein, CDR3 DNA. D genes are given only for firm matches. The size of a clone is reported for some rows only, either as once, few or many, or as a class for expanded clones.

TRBV4-1	-	-	TRBJ2-7	CASSYRVGYEQYF	TGCGCCAGCAGCTACAGGGTCGGCTACGAGCAGTACTTC
TRBV27	-	TRBD2	TRBJ2-1	CASSLETSGMYNEQFF	TGTGCCAGCAGTTTAGAGACTAGCGGGATGTACAATGAGCAGTTCTTC
TRBV4-1	-	-	TRBJ2-3	CASSSRGGGVGDTQYF	TGCGCCAGCAGCTCAAGGGGCGGAGGGGTGGGAGATACGCAGTATTTT
TRBV19	-	-	TRBJ2-7	CASSFGIPYEQYF	TGTGCCAGTAGTTTCGGGATACCCTACGAGCAGTACTTC
TRBV9	few	TRBD2	TRBJ2-7	CASSLGLAGDYEQYF	TGTGCCAGCAGCCTTGGACTAGCGGGAGACTACGAGCAGTACTTC
TRBV4-1	once	-	TRBJ2-2	CASSPTAGPSGNTGELFF	TGCGCCAGCAGCCCTACCGCCGGACCATCCGGAAACACCGGGGAGCTGTTTTTT
TRBV5-6	once	-	TRBJ2-1	CASSLDRRNEQFF	TGTGCCAGCAGCTTGGACAGGAGGAATGAGCAGTTCTTC
TRBV5-4	few	TRBD2	TRBJ2-1	CASSPLAESSYNEQFF	TGTGCCAGCAGCCCACTAGCGGAGAGCTCCTACAATGAGCAGTTCTTC
TRBV6-5	once	-	TRBJ2-1	CASSLLGEQFF	TGTGCCAGCAGCCTTTTAGGTGAGCAGTTCTTC
TRBV7-8	-	TRBD1	TRBJ1-2	CASSLAGTEYSRIYGYTF	TGTGCCAGCAGCTTAGCTGGGACAGAGTACAGTAGGATCTATGGCTACACCTTC
TRBV19	-	-	TRBJ2-7	CASGPLGGYEQYF	TGTGCCTCCGGCCCCCTAGGGGGATACGAGCAGTACTTC
TRBV4-1	-	TRBD2	TRBJ2-5	CASKAASGFQETQYF	TGCGCCAGCAAGGCCGCTAGCGGGTTCCAAGAGACCCAGTACTTC
TRBV7-3	-	TRBD2	TRBJ2-1	CASSVLAHSSYNEQFF	TGTGCCAGCAGCGTACTAGCGCACAGCTCCTACAATGAGCAGTTCTTC
TRBV2	few	-	TRBJ2-3	CASSDVQDSTDTQYF	TGTGCCAGCAGTGATGTTCAGGACAGCACAGATACGCAGTATTTT
TRBV25-1	-	-	TRBJ1-2	CASSSGGYGYTF	TGTGCCAGCAGTTCTGGTGGGTATGGCTACACCTTC
TRBV27	-	-	TRBJ2-1	CASSPPGGSHNEQFF	TGTGCCAGCAGTCCACCTGGGGGCTCCCACAATGAGCAGTTCTTC
TRBV28	-	-	TRBJ2-7	CASSASGVAYEQYF	TGTGCCAGCAGTGCGTCGGGTGTTGCCTACGAGCAGTACTTC
TRBV11-3	-	TRBD1	TRBJ2-7	CASTPRGRLGEQYF	TGTGCCAGCACGCCGAGGGGGCGCTTAGGTGAGCAGTACTTC
TRBV10-3	-	-	TRBJ2-2	CAISPPEGRGELFF	TGTGCCATCAGCCCCCCGGAGGGGCGCGGGGAGCTGTTTTTT
TRBV6-5	-	-	TRBJ2-7	CASSPGGADYEQYF	TGTGCCAGCAGTCCCGGGGGAGCAGACTACGAGCAGTACTTC
TRBV19	-	-	TRBJ1-5	CASSGLGGGYSNQPQHF	TGTGCCAGTAGTGGCCTCGGAGGTGGTTACAGCAATCAGCCCCAGCATTTT
TRBV30	once	-	TRBJ2-7	CAWSVGSYEQYF	TGTGCCTGGAGTGTAGGGTCCTACGAGCAGTACTTC
TRBV6-6	-	-	TRBJ2-1	CASSPGRFSSYNEQFF	TGTGCCAGCAGTCCGGGACGGTTCAGCTCCTACAATGAGCAGTTCTTC
TRBV13	once	-	TRBJ2-1	CASSLGGNEQFF	TGTGCCAGCAGCTTAGGAGGGAATGAGCAGTTCTTC
TRBV9	-	-	TRBJ2-7	CASSDGGLGDEQYF	TGTGCCAGCAGCGACGGGGGACTTGGGGACGAGCAGTACTTC
TRBV2	-	-	TRBJ2-1	CASSEGGSDEQFF	TGTGCCAGCAGTGAAGGGGGCTCCGATGAGCAGTTCTTC
TRBV11-1	-	-	TRBJ2-1	CASSLDTYQDNEQFF	TGTGCCAGCAGCCTAGACACCTACCAGGACAATGAGCAGTTCTTC
TRBV7-9	-	TRBD2	TRBJ2-1	CASSYLAGGNEQFF	TGTGCCAGCAGCTACCTAGCGGGAGGCAATGAGCAGTTCTTC
TRBV7-6	-	-	TRBJ2-6	CASSLAMGGPGANVLTF	TGTGCCAGCAGCTTGGCTATGGGGGGCCCTGGGGCCAACGTCCTGACTTTC
TRBV19	-	TRBD1	TRBJ1-5	CASSPRGGTGYNQPQHF	TGTGCCAGTAGTCCACGAGGGGGGACAGGTTACAATCAGCCCCAGCATTTT
TRBV7-8	-	TRBD2	TRBJ2-5	CASSTTPGLAGVQEETQYF	TGTGCCAGCAGCACCACGCCCGGACTAGCGGGAGTCCAGGAAGAGACCCAGTACTTC
TRBV28	-	TRBD2	TRBJ2-2	CASSFSSGSTGELFF	TGTGCCAGCAGTTTTTCTAGCGGGAGTACCGGGGAGCTGTTTTTT
TRBV13	-	-	TRBJ1-1	CASSLGLREGPEAFF	TGTGCCAGCAGCTTAGGGTTGCGGGAGGGGCCTGAAGCTTTCTTT
TRBV2	-	TRBD2	TRBJ2-1	CASSGAGTSGIRSYNEQFF	TGTGCCAGCAGTGGTGCGGGGACTAGCGGAATTAGATCCTACAATGAGCAGTTCTTC
TRBV5-1	-	-	TRBJ2-1	CASRIEQAPYNEQFF	TGCGCCAGCAGAATTGAACAGGCCCCTTACAATGAGCAGTTCTTC
TRBV6-5	-	-	TRBJ2-5	CASSYSTAGKETQYF	TGTGCCAGCAGTTACTCGACCGCCGGGAAAGAGACCCAGTACTTC
TRBV28	once	-	TRBJ2-1	CASSLGGNEQFF	TGTGCCAGCAGTTTAGGAGGCAATGAGCAGTTCTTC
TRBV19	-	TRBD1	TRBJ2-1	CASSNRQGYNEQFF	TGTGCCAGTAGTAACCGACAGGGCTACAATGAGCAGTTCTTC
TRBV15	-	-	TRBJ2-2	CATSRGQVEFDGELFF	TGTGCCACCAGCAGAGGGCAGGTCGAGTTCGACGGGGAGCTGTTTTTT
TRBV2	-	-	TRBJ2-1	CASSELADDSYNEQFF	TGTGCCAGCAGTGAATTAGCGGATGACTCCTACAATGAGCAGTTCTTC
TRBV28	-	TRBD1	TRBJ1-5	CASSDRGYSNQPQHF	TGTGCCAGCAGCGACAGGGGTTACAGCAATCAGCCCCAGCATTTT
TRBV2	-	-	TRBJ2-1	CASSEGTEYNEQFF	TGTGCCAGCAGTGAAGGGACAGAGTACAATGAGCAGTTCTTC
TRBV7-9	once	-	TRBJ2-1	CASNTGANEQFF	TGTGCCAGCAATACGGGGGCGAATGAGCAGTTCTTC
TRBV18	few	-	TRBJ1-1	CASSPPRTEAFF	TGTGCCAGCTCACCACCGAGGACTGAAGCTTTCTTT
TRBV5-8	-	-	TRBJ2-1	CASSAGYNEQFF	TGTGCCAGCAGCGCAGGGTACAATGAGCAGTTCTTC
TRBV7-9	-	-	TRBJ1-2	CASSTNALGNGYTF	TGTGCCAGCAGCACCAATGCCCTGGGGAATGGCTACACCTTC
TRBV10-3	once	-	TRBJ1-5	CAISESLRQPQHF	TGTGCCATCAGTGAGTCGCTGAGGCAGCCCCAGCATTTT
TRBV6-5	-	TRBD1	TRBJ2-2	CASSSRGPEGELFF	TGTGCCAGCAGTTCCAGGGGGCCGGAGGGGGAGCTGTTTTTT
TRBV4-1	-	TRBD2	TRBJ2-7	CASSQGGGRVSYEQYF	TGCGCCAGCAGCCAGGGAGGCGGGAGGGTGTCCTACGAGCAGTACTTC
TRBV9	-	-	TRBJ2-3	CASSERLAGGTDTQYF	TGTGCCAGCAGCGAGCGGCTAGCAGGAGGGACAGATACGCAGTATTTT
TRBV11-2	-	TRBD2	TRBJ2-2	CASSNTGGGTGELFF	TGTGCCAGCAGCAACACGGGAGGGGGGACCGGGGAGCTGTTTTTT
TRBV4-1	-	TRBD2	TRBJ2-7	CASSLLAGATGEQYF	TGCGCCAGCAGCTTACTAGCGGGAGCCACGGGGGAGCAGTACTTC
TRBV7-6	medium-sized	-	TRBJ1-1	CASTTEAFF	TGTGCCAGCACGACTGAAGCTTTCTTT
TRBV5-3	-	TRBD1	TRBJ2-7	CARSPDRGQVLAYEQYF	TGTGCCAGAAGCCCAGACAGGGGGCAAGTCCTGGCCTACGAGCAGTACTTC
TRBV19	few	-	TRBJ1-6	CASSGQGLRSPLHF	TGTGCCAGTTCTGGGCAGGGTCTCCGTTCACCCCTCCACTTT